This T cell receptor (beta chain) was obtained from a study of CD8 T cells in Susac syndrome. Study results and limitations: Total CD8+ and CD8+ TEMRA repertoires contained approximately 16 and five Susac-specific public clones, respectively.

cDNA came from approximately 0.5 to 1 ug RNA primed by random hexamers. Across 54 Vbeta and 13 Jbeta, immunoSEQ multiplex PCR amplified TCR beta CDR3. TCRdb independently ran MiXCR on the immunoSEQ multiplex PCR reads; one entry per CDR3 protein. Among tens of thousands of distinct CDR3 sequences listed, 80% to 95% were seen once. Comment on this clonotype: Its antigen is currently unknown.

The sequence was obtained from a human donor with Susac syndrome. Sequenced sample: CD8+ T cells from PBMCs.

DNA of the CDR3: TGTGCCTGGAGTGTATCTGTCTATGGCTACACCTTC. Translated: CAWSVSVYGYTF. The J gene is TRBJ1-2, the V gene TRBV30, with D unclear. The CDR3 is 12 amino acids. The V and J ends lost 0 bases and 4 bases respectively, with 6 bases between them. Germline lookup yields CDR1 GTSNPN and CDR2 SVGIG (reference sequence).